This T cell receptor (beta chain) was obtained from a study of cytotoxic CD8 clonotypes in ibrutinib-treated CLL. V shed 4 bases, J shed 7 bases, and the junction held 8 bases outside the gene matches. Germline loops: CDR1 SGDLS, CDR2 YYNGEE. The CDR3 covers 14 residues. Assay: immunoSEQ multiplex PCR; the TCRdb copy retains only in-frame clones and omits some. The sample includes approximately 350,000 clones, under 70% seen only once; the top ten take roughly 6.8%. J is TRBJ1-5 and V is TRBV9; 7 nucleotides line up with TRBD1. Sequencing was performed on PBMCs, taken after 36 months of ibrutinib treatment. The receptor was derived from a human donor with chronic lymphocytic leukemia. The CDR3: CASSPQGVWQPQHF. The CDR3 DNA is TGTGCCAGCAGCCCCCAGGGGGTCTGGCAGCCCCAGCATTTT. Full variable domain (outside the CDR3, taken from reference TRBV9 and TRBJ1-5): DSGVTQTPKHLITATGQRVTLRCSPRSGDLSVYWYQQSLDQGLQFLIQYYNGEERAKGNILERFSAQQFPDLHSELNLSSLELGDSALYFCASSPQGVWQPQHFGDGTRLSIL.